This paragraph reports one T cell receptor beta chain. These data are taken from a study of PD-L1 blockade in urothelial cancer. Time point defined: peripheral blood 6 weeks after treatment start. Added to each PCR by spiking were synthetic TCR analog templates. Clones were read by immunoSEQ multiplex PCR, and TCRdb kept only the in-frame ones, dropping some. The sample records some 120,000 clones, around 86% being singletons. CDR1 and CDR2 (germline): MDHEN, SYDVKM. V lost 8 bases, J lost 1 base, and 10 bases stayed unmatched. CDR3 length: 17 residues. This chain links TRBV28 with TRBJ2-3; 12 bases agree with TRBD2. The source of this sequence is a man in his fifties or sixties with urothelial cancer. The sequences come from PBMCs, collected around atezolizumab (anti-PD-L1) treatment. CDR3 residues: CASSLLAGGFRTDTQYF. In DNA form, the CDR3 reads TGTGCCAGCTCTCTGCTAGCGGGAGGGTTTCGCACAGATACGCAGTATTTT.